The rows below give T cell receptor beta chains drawn from one sample of a study of blood T cell repertoires in COVID-19. Sequencing was performed with immunoSEQ multiplex PCR; in TCRdb, only in-frame clones are kept and a portion is missing. The sample yields approximately 130,000 clones, 75% to 90% seen once. Input material: PBMCs or T cells enriched from blood (not recorded which). All receptors come from a man younger than 45 who had recovered from COVID-19. CDR3s include the opening cysteine and the closing phenylalanine or tryptophan. The D gene is left open where the match is weak. Clone sizes are given selectively: once, few, many, or a class where the clone is expanded.

abundance	d_gene	v_gene	j_gene	CDR3aa	CDR3nt
once	-	TRBV30	TRBJ2-7	CAWSQQGREQYF	TGTGCCTGGAGCCAACAGGGCCGCGAGCAGTACTTC
once	-	TRBV3-1/TRBV3-2	TRBJ1-2	CASSPGGDGYTF	TGTGCCAGCAGCCCTGGGGGCGACGGCTACACCTTC
-	TRBD1	TRBV19	TRBJ1-2	CASSPPGTGRYGYTF	TGTGCCAGTAGTCCACCCGGGACAGGGCGCTATGGCTACACCTTC
-	-	TRBV6-5	TRBJ2-1	CASNLQQTPYNEQFF	TGTGCCAGCAACTTACAACAGACCCCCTACAATGAGCAGTTCTTC
-	TRBD2	TRBV3-1/TRBV3-2	TRBJ2-1	CASSQVLAVTYNEQFF	TGTGCCAGCAGCCAAGTACTAGCGGTAACCTACAATGAGCAGTTCTTC
once	-	TRBV3-1/TRBV3-2	TRBJ1-2	CASSQEGQGYGYTF	TGTGCCAGCAGCCAAGAGGGGCAGGGATACGGCTACACCTTC
-	-	TRBV24-1	TRBJ2-2	CATSDASGTYNTGELFF	TGTGCCACCAGTGATGCCTCCGGGACTTATAACACCGGGGAGCTGTTTTTT
-	TRBD1	TRBV24-1	TRBJ2-2	CATSEGTGDGGELFF	TGTGCCACCAGTGAAGGGACAGGGGATGGCGGGGAGCTGTTTTTT
once	TRBD2	TRBV9	TRBJ2-7	CASSARTSAGAAEQYF	TGTGCCAGCAGCGCCCGGACGTCGGCGGGAGCTGCCGAGCAGTACTTC
-	-	TRBV19	TRBJ2-5	CASSIDGGKTQYF	TGTGCCAGTAGTATCGATGGGGGCAAAACCCAGTACTTC
-	-	TRBV10-3	TRBJ1-4	CAISDTPTNEKLFF	TGTGCCATCAGTGATACACCAACTAATGAAAAACTGTTTTTT
-	TRBD1	TRBV10-3	TRBJ1-6	CATRQGDSPLHF	TGTGCCACCCGACAGGGGGATTCACCCCTCCACTTT
-	-	TRBV5-1	TRBJ2-1	CASSLGQGNDEQFF	TGCGCCAGCAGCTTAGGGCAGGGTAACGATGAGCAGTTCTTC
-	-	TRBV5-6	TRBJ2-1	CASSQDWNEQFF	TGTGCCAGCAGCCAGGACTGGAATGAGCAGTTCTTC
-	-	TRBV7-2	TRBJ2-7	CASRSPGLYEQYF	TGTGCCAGCAGATCTCCGGGACTTTACGAGCAGTACTTC
-	-	TRBV2	TRBJ1-1	CASREDSEAFF	TGTGCCAGCAGGGAGGACAGCGAAGCTTTCTTT
-	-	TRBV21-1	TRBJ1-1	CASSKEVGDTVNTEAFF	TGTGCCAGCAGCAAAGAGGTGGGGGACACAGTGAACACTGAAGCTTTCTTT
-	TRBD1	TRBV10-2	TRBJ1-1	CASSSDRGNTEAFF	TGCGCCAGCAGCTCGGACAGGGGAAACACTGAAGCTTTCTTT
once	TRBD1	TRBV27	TRBJ2-1	CASSLTTTGHNEQFF	TGTGCCAGCAGTCTAACTACGACAGGGCACAATGAGCAGTTCTTC
-	-	TRBV5-1	TRBJ2-5	CASGQEGETQYF	TGCGCCAGCGGACAGGAGGGAGAGACCCAGTACTTC
-	-	TRBV5-1	TRBJ1-1	CASNAGNPNTEAFF	TGCGCCAGCAATGCGGGAAACCCGAACACTGAAGCTTTCTTT
few	TRBD1	TRBV27	TRBJ1-2	CASRADRDYGYTF	TGTGCCAGCAGGGCGGACAGGGACTATGGCTACACCTTC
once	-	TRBV6-5	TRBJ2-1	CASSPGDSYNEQFF	TGTGCCAGCAGTCCGGGGGACTCCTACAATGAGCAGTTCTTC
-	TRBD2	TRBV2	TRBJ2-5	CASMTSGNQETQYF	TGTGCCAGCATGACTAGCGGAAACCAAGAGACCCAGTACTTC
-	TRBD2	TRBV5-1	TRBJ2-5	CASSAPAGGQETQYF	TGCGCCAGCAGCGCGCCAGCGGGGGGGCAAGAGACCCAGTACTTC
-	-	TRBV2	TRBJ2-5	CASSEANGVEQETQYF	TGTGCCAGCAGTGAAGCAAACGGGGTTGAGCAAGAGACCCAGTACTTC
-	-	TRBV25-1	TRBJ1-4	CASSPPPGRGNEKLFF	TGTGCCAGCAGTCCCCCCCCGGGGAGGGGGAATGAAAAACTGTTTTTT
-	-	TRBV5-1	TRBJ1-1	CASSLDGALRGAFF	TGCGCCAGCAGCTTGGATGGTGCTCTACGAGGGGCTTTCTTT
-	TRBD1	TRBV10-3	TRBJ1-5	CAISGTGVNQPQHF	TGTGCCATCAGTGGGACAGGGGTCAATCAGCCCCAGCATTTT